This entry lists 28 T cell receptor beta chains sequenced from one sample in a study of graft-versus-host responses after intestinal transplantation. Antigen specificity for these receptors is unknown. The method was immunoSEQ multiplex PCR; TCRdb's version includes in-frame clones alone and lacks a portion of them. This table holds some 100,000 clones, roughly 90% found once. Sequenced material: unstimulated CD8+ T cells sorted from spleen or lymph node cells, taken before transplant. The origin of the receptors is a human donor who was the organ donor for an intestinal transplant.

This clone was seen once. V gene TRBV25-1 combines with J gene TRBJ1-2, with TRBD1 identical over 9 bases. The J segment lost 4 bases and the V segment lost 7 bases, leaving 10 bases of the junction unmatched. The CDR3 is 15 amino acids. Germline CDR1 reads MGHDK; CDR2 reads SYGVNS. CDR3 region: CASISSGTGSYGYTF. In DNA form, the CDR3 reads TGTGCCAGCATCTCCTCCGGGACAGGGTCCTATGGCTACACCTTC.

This clone was detected only a few times. The DNA of the CDR3 is TGTGCCAGCAGTCCATTAGCGGGAAACTACAATGAGCAGTTCTTC. Residues: CASSPLAGNYNEQFF. The chain uses TRBV6-5 and TRBJ2-1; TRBD2 matches 8 bases. The CDR3 runs to 15 residues. The germline V gene has CDR1 MNHEY and CDR2 SVGAGI. Germline trimming cut 5 bases from V and 3 bases from J; bases unmatched to any gene: 6.

As to this clone: A junction boundary mismatches the germline segment, possibly from a read error. The chain links TRBV14 to TRBJ1-2; D is perhaps TRBD1 (5 bases). CDR1 and CDR2 (germline): SGHDN, FVKESK. The CDR3 loop spans 13 amino acids. CDR3 loop: CASSQDFDGGIDF. The DNA of the CDR3 is TGTGCCAGCAGCCAAGATTTCGACGGGGGGATTGACTTC.

V and J are TRBV7-2 and TRBJ1-2, with 8 bases lining up with TRBD1. The V gene end was trimmed by 4 bases and the J gene end by 13 bases; junction bases not matched to a gene: 8. The CDR3 runs 12 residues. Per the germline V gene, CDR1 is SGHTA and CDR2 is FQGNSA. The CDR3 DNA sequence: TGTGCCAGCAGCTCCCCGACAGGGGCTATCACCTTC. This encodes CASSSPTGAITF.

The chain has TRBV28 and TRBJ2-3; 14 bases are a match to TRBD2. The germline CDR1 and CDR2 sequences are MDHEN and SYDVKM. The CDR3 runs to 16 residues. V shed 3 bases, J shed 4 bases, and the junction held 3 bases outside the gene matches. The chain's CDR3 is CASSFRLAGGADTQYF. The DNA of the CDR3 is TGTGCCAGCAGTTTCCGACTAGCGGGAGGGGCAGATACGCAGTATTTT.

The chain carries TRBV6-1 and TRBJ1-2; TRBD1 matches 10 bases. CDR1 is MNHNS and CDR2 is SASEGT in the germline V gene. The CDR3 is made up of 17 amino acids. V lost 5 bases to trimming and J lost 5 bases; unmatched junction nucleotides: 14. CDR3 residues: CASSKDRGPSAFYGYTF. The CDR3 nucleotides read TGTGCCAGCAGTAAAGACAGGGGGCCGTCTGCCTTTTATGGCTACACCTTC.

The rearrangement uses TRBV4-2 and TRBJ2-2; 10 nucleotides line up with TRBD2. Germline V lookup: CDR1 LGHNA, CDR2 YNFKEQ. The CDR3 runs to 19 residues. Trimming took 4 bases from V and 2 from J; bases not matched to a gene: 13. The CDR3 DNA is TGTGCCAGCAGCCTACCATGGGCTAGCGGGGGCCATAACACCGGGGAGCTGTTTTTT. Its protein is CASSLPWASGGHNTGELFF.

The chain has TRBV13 and TRBJ1-6; the match to TRBD1 covers 9 bases. Germline assignment: CDR1 PRHDT and CDR2 FYEKMQ (reference sequence). This CDR3 is built from 18 residues. V gave up 5 bases and J gave up 7 bases; unmatched junction bases: 15. The CDR3 DNA is TGTGCCAGCAGCCTAAACCGGGACAGGGAGGAAGGCAATTCACCCCTCCACTTT. It is translated as CASSLNRDREEGNSPLHF.

The chain recombines TRBV2 with TRBJ2-7; possible D gene TRBD2, 6 bases. Germline assignment: CDR1 SNHLY and CDR2 FYNNEI. The CDR3 is 15 amino acids. V lost 4 bases to trimming and J lost 2 bases, with 15 bases between them. The CDR3 region is CASSAAEGRPYEQYF. CDR3 bases: TGTGCCAGCAGTGCTGCGGAGGGTAGGCCCTACGAGCAGTACTTC.

Details on this clone: Other DNA variants within this sample encode the same CDR3. The chain uses TRBV2 and TRBJ2-3; 14 nucleotides align to TRBD2. Losses at the gene ends were 3 bases for V and 0 bases for J; bases not matched to a gene: 8. The CDR3 runs to 19 residues. CDR1 is SNHLY, CDR2 FYNNEI, per germline. As DNA, the CDR3 is TGTGCCAGCAGTGACGTTCGACTAGCGGGAGGGCCCAGCACAGATACGCAGTATTTT. Amino acid sequence: CASSDVRLAGGPSTDTQYF.

The chain couples TRBV11-3 to TRBJ1-3, with TRBD1 matching over 8 bases. The germline gives CDR1 SGHNT, CDR2 YENEEA. The CDR3 is 20 amino acids. V lost 2 bases and J lost 3; bases outside the gene matches: 18. CDR3 sequence reads: CASSLFSTATGEEDGNTIYF. As DNA, the CDR3 is TGTGCCAGCAGCTTATTTTCAACCGCGACAGGGGAGGAAGATGGAAACACCATATATTTT.

This chain links TRBV6-4 with TRBJ2-7, with TRBD1 matching over 12 bases. Germline CDR1 and CDR2: MRHNA and SNTAGT. The CDR3 consists of 16 residues. Trimming took 5 bases from V and 5 from J; bases not matched to a gene: 10. The CDR3 spells CASSTLRDRGRNEQYF. CDR3 nucleotides: TGTGCCAGCAGTACTCTCCGGGACAGGGGGCGCAACGAGCAGTACTTC.

The chain recombines TRBV15 with TRBJ2-7, with TRBD1 matching 8 bases. The CDR3 totals 13 residues. Germline V gene sequence: CDR1 LNHNV, CDR2 YYDKDF (reference sequence). Losses at the gene ends were 6 bases for V and 7 bases for J; bases not matched to a gene: 8. The CDR3 protein is CATSQDRDLEQYF. CDR3 coding DNA: TGTGCCACCAGTCAGGACAGGGACTTAGAGCAGTACTTC.

V gene TRBV7-9 combines with J gene TRBJ2-7, with D possibly being TRBD2 (6 bases). The CDR3 runs 14 residues. CDR1 SEHNR and CDR2 FQNEAQ come from the germline V gene (reference sequence). V lost 5 bases and J 4 bases, leaving 15 bases between the germline ends. The DNA for the CDR3 is TGTGCCAGCAGCCCGCGGGAACGCGAATACGAGCAGTACTTC. Residues: CASSPREREYEQYF. The full variable domain, completed using reference TRBV7-9 and TRBJ2-7, is DTGVSQNPRHKITKRGQNVTFRCDPISEHNRLYWYRQTLGQGPEFLTYFQNEAQLEKSRLLSDRFSAERPKGSFSTLEIQRTEQGDSAMYLCASSPREREYEQYFGPGTRLTVT.

This clone was observed a single time. This sequence joins TRBV28 and TRBJ2-4, with TRBD2 matching over 8 bases. Germline V gene sequence: CDR1 MDHEN, CDR2 SYDVKM. The CDR3 is 20 amino acids. J gave up 0 bases and V 4 bases, and 17 bases lay outside the gene matches. DNA of the CDR3: TGTGCCAGCAGTTATTCAGCGGGAGCTCCTTCTTCCTTAGCCAAAAACATTCAGTACTTC. As protein: CASSYSAGAPSSLAKNIQYF.

The rearrangement uses TRBV2 and TRBJ2-3; TRBD2 agrees at 9 bases. V shed 6 bases and J 1 base; nucleotides not matched to a gene: 5. There are 15 residues in the CDR3. Germline V gives CDR1 SNHLY, CDR2 FYNNEI. CDR3 sequence: CASRPLAGGTDTQYF. Written as DNA, the CDR3 is TGTGCCAGCAGGCCCTTAGCGGGGGGCACAGATACGCAGTATTTT.

In its sample, this clone was seen once. This chain joins TRBV27 and TRBJ1-1, with D perhaps TRBD1 (5 bases). This CDR3 comprises 15 residues. Germline assignment: CDR1 MNHEY and CDR2 SMNVEV (reference sequence). Trimming stripped 6 bases from V and 0 bases from J, with 14 bases between. The DNA of the CDR3 is TGTGCCAGCAGCTCGGGACTTCCCATGAACACTGAAGCTTTCTTT. Its translation is CASSSGLPMNTEAFF.

V usage is TRBV7-9 and J usage is TRBJ2-2; D gene uncertain. V lost 5 bases, J lost 7 bases, and 23 bases lay in between. Germline-derived CDR1 and CDR2 are SEHNR and FQNEAQ (reference sequence). This CDR3 contains 17 residues. The CDR3 loop is CASSPILSRPLDGELFF. The CDR3 nucleotides read TGTGCCAGCAGCCCAATCCTTTCGCGCCCCCTCGACGGGGAGCTGTTTTTT.

The chain has TRBV5-1 and TRBJ2-7; D might be TRBD2 (6 bases). Germline CDR1 is SGHRS and CDR2 is YFSETQ. V was trimmed by 0 bases and J by 2 bases, leaving 9 bases between them. The CDR3 is made up of 14 amino acids. The CDR3 here is CASSLVGGPYEQYF. CDR3 in DNA: TGCGCCAGCAGCTTGGTCGGGGGACCCTACGAGCAGTACTTC.

The chain uses TRBV7-2 and TRBJ1-1, with D hard to call. The CDR3 consists of 13 residues. In germline, CDR1 is SGHTA, CDR2 FQGNSA. V was pared by 4 bases and J by 0 bases, with 6 bases between. The CDR3 DNA is TGTGCCAGCAGCTCCTTTATGAACACTGAAGCTTTCTTT. Protein sequence: CASSSFMNTEAFF.

This clone was observed a single time. The chain employs TRBV4-1 and TRBJ2-2; tentative D call: TRBD1 (6 bases). The CDR3 has 16 residues. Per the germline V gene, CDR1 is MGHRA and CDR2 is YSYEKL. The V gene lost 3 bases and the J gene lost 5 bases, with 16 bases spanning the gap. DNA of the CDR3: TGCGCCAGCAGCCAGGATCGAGGGGGACCAACCGGGGAGCTGTTTTTT. Translating gives CASSQDRGGPTGELFF.

The chain employs TRBV5-4 and TRBJ2-3; D gene uncertain. The CDR3 contains 13 residues. Per germline, CDR1 SGHNT and CDR2 YYREEE (reference sequence). The V gene lost 4 bases and the J gene lost 6 bases, with 12 bases spanning the gap. In DNA form, the CDR3 reads TGTGCCAGCAGCCTAGACCTTGGCGATACGCAGTATTTT. Residues: CASSLDLGDTQYF.

V and J are TRBV7-9 and TRBJ2-7; 12 bases match TRBD2. There are 15 residues in the CDR3. Germline assignment: CDR1 SEHNR and CDR2 FQNEAQ (reference sequence). After removal of 5 bases from V and 4 bases from J, the junction contained 6 bases not matched to a gene. CDR3 sequence (DNA): TGTGCCAGCAGCCCCTCCGGGACTAGCGGGTACGAGCAGTACTTC. Translation: CASSPSGTSGYEQYF.

The rearrangement links TRBV7-9 to TRBJ1-1; the match to TRBD1 covers 8 bases. J was trimmed by 5 bases and V by 3 bases; bases with no gene match: 8. The CDR3 is 15 residues long. Germline loops: CDR1 SEHNR, CDR2 FQNEAQ (reference sequence). The CDR3 here is CASSFHQGALTEAFF. DNA for the CDR3: TGTGCCAGCAGCTTTCATCAGGGGGCTCTGACTGAAGCTTTCTTT.

J is TRBJ2-4 and V is TRBV10-1, with TRBD1 as a possible D gene (5 bases). There are 16 residues in the CDR3. V was cut by 2 bases and J by 0 bases, with 11 bases left in between. Germline CDR1 and CDR2: WNHNN and SYGVQD (reference sequence). The CDR3 region is CASSEGHNLAKNIQYF. The DNA for the CDR3 is TGCGCCAGCAGTGAGGGACATAACCTAGCCAAAAACATTCAGTACTTC.

V and J are TRBV7-9 and TRBJ2-7; D uncertain. The CDR3 runs 13 residues. V was shortened by 6 bases and J by 5 bases, with 14 bases between the two germline ends. CDR1 and CDR2 from the germline V gene are SEHNR and FQNEAQ (reference sequence). CDR3 nucleotide sequence: TGTGCCAGCAGGTTCGAATCTAGTGACGAGCAGTACTTC. It translates to CASRFESSDEQYF.

This chain joins TRBV18 and TRBJ1-1; TRBD1 aligns across 8 bases. With V trimmed by 4 bases and J by 6 bases, 13 bases remained unmatched. The CDR3 consists of 16 residues. Germline values: CDR1 KGHSH, CDR2 LQKENI. The CDR3 is CASSLPTGERWAEAFF. CDR3 nucleotide sequence: TGTGCCAGCTCACTACCGACAGGGGAAAGATGGGCTGAAGCTTTCTTT.

The DNA of the CDR3 is TGTGCCAGCAGTGAAATCCGGGGGACCTACAATGAGCAGTTCTTC. It encodes CASSEIRGTYNEQFF. The chain links TRBV6-1 to TRBJ2-1; tentatively, D is TRBD2 (6 bases). V shed 2 bases and J shed 2 bases, with 10 bases lying between them. The CDR3 consists of 15 residues. Per the germline V gene, CDR1 is MNHNS and CDR2 is SASEGT.